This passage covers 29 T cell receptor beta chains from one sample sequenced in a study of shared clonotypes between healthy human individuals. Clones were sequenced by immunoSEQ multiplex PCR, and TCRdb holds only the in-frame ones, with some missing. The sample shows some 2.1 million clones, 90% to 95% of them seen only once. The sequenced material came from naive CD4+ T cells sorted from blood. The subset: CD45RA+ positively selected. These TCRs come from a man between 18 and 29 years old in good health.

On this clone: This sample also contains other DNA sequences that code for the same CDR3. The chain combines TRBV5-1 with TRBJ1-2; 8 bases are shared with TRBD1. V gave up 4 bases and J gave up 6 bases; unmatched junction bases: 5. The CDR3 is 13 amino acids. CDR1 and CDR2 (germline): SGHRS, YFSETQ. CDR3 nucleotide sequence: TGCGCCAGCAGCCTGGACAGGGTGGATGGCTACACCTTC. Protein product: CASSLDRVDGYTF.

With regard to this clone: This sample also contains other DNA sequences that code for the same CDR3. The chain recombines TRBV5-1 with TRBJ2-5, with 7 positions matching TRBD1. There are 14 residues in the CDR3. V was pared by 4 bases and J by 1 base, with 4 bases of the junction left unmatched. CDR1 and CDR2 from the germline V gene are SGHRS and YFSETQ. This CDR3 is CASSRTGPQETQYF. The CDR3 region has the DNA TGCGCCAGCAGCCGGACAGGCCCCCAAGAGACCCAGTACTTC.

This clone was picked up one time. The CDR3 here is CASSPQSQGANEQYF. The CDR3 coding sequence is TGTGCCAGCTCACCCCAAAGTCAGGGGGCCAACGAGCAGTACTTC. This sequence joins TRBV18 and TRBJ2-7, with 8 bases that match TRBD1. The CDR3 consists of 15 residues. CDR1 is KGHSH, CDR2 LQKENI, per germline. Losses at the gene ends were 3 bases for V and 5 bases for J; bases not matched to a gene: 9.

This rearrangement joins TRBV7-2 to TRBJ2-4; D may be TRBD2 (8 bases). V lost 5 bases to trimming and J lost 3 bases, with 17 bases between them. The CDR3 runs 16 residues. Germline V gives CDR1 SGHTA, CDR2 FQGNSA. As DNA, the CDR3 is TGTGCCAGCAGCCCCGGGAGGGGGCGCATCAAAAACATTCAGTACTTC. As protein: CASSPGRGRIKNIQYF.

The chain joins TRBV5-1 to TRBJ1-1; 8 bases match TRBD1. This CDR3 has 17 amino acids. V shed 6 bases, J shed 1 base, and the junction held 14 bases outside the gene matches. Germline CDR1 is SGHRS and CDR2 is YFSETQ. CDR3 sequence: CASNDRTGRVRNTEAFF. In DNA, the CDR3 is TGCGCCAGCAACGACCGGACAGGGAGGGTAAGGAACACTGAAGCTTTCTTT.

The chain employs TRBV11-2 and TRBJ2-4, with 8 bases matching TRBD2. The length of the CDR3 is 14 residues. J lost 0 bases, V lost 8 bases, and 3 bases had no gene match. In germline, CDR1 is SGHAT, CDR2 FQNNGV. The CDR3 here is CASGGGLAKNIQYF. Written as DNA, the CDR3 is TGTGCCAGCGGCGGGGGGTTAGCCAAAAACATTCAGTACTTC.

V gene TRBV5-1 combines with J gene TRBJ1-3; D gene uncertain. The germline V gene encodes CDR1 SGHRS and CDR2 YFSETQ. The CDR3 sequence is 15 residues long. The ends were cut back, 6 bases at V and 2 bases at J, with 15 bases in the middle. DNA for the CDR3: TGCGCCAGCACCCAAAACTGGAATGCTGGAAACACCATATATTTT. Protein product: CASTQNWNAGNTIYF.

The CDR3, as DNA: TGCGCCAGCAGTGCACGGACGGGACCCACAGATACGCAGTATTTT. Its protein is CASSARTGPTDTQYF. This sequence joins TRBV10-1 and TRBJ2-3, with D perhaps assigned TRBD1 or TRBD2 (5 bases each). The length of the CDR3 is 15 residues. V lost 4 bases, J lost 2 bases, and 13 bases lay in between. CDR1 and CDR2 (germline): WNHNN, SYGVQD (reference sequence).

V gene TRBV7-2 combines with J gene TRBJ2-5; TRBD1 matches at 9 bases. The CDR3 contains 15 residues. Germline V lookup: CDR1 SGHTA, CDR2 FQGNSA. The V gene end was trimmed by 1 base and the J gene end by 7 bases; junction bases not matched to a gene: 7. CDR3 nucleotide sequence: TGTGCCAGCAGCTTAGGGGACAGGGACCGCGCGACCCAGTACTTC. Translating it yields CASSLGDRDRATQYF.

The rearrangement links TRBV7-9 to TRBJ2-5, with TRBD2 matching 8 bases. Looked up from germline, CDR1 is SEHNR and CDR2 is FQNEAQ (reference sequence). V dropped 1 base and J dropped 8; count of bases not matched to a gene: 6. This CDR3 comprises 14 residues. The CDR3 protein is CASSLEGGGKTQYF. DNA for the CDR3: TGTGCCAGCAGCTTAGAGGGCGGGGGGAAAACCCAGTACTTC.

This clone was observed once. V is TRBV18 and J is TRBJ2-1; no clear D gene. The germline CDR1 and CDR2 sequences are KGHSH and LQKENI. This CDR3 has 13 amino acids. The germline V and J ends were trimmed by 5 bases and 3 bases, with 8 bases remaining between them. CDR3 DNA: TGTGCCAGCTCATCAATCCTCTACAATGAGCAGTTCTTC. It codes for CASSSILYNEQFF.

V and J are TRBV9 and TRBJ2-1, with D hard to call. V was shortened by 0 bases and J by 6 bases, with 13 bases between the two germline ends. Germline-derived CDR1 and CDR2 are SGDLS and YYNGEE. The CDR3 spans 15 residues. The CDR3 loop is CASSVASRTFNEQFF. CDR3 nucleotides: TGTGCCAGCAGCGTAGCGTCCAGGACCTTCAATGAGCAGTTCTTC.

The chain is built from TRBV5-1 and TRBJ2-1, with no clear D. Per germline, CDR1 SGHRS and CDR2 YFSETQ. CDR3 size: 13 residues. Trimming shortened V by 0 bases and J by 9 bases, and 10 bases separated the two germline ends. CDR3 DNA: TGCGCCAGCAGCTTGGTGCCAGACGGTGAGCAGTTCTTC. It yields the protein CASSLVPDGEQFF.

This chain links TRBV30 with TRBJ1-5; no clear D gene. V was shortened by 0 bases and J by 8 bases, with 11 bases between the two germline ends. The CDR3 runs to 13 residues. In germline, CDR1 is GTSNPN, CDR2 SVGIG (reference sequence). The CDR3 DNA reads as TGTGCCTGGAGTGTACGGATCGAGGAGCCCCAGCATTTT. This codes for CAWSVRIEEPQHF.

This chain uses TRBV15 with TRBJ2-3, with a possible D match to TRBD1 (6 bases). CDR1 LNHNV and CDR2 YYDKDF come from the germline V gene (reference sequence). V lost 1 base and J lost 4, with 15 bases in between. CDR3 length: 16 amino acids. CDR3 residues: CATSRAGQLGPDTQYF. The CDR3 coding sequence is TGTGCCACCAGCAGAGCCGGACAGTTGGGCCCAGATACGCAGTATTTT.

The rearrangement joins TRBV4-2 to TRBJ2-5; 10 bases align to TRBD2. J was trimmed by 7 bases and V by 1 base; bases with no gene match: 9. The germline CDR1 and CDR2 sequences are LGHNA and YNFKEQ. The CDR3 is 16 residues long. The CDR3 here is CASSQALAGGLRTQYF. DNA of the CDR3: TGTGCCAGCAGCCAAGCATTAGCGGGGGGCCTTAGGACCCAGTACTTC.

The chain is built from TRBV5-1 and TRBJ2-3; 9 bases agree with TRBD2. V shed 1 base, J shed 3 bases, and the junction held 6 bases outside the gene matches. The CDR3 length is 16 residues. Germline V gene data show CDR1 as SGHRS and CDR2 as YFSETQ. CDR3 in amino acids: CASSLRPTSGTDTQYF. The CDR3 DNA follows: TGCGCCAGCAGCTTGAGACCGACTAGCGGTACAGATACGCAGTATTTT.

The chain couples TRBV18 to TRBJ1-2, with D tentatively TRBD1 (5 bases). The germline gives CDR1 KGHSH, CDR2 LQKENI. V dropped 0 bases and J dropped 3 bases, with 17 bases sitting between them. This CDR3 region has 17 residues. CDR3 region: CASSPPYLGGEDYGYTF. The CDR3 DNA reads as TGTGCCAGCTCACCACCGTATCTAGGAGGGGAGGACTATGGCTACACCTTC.

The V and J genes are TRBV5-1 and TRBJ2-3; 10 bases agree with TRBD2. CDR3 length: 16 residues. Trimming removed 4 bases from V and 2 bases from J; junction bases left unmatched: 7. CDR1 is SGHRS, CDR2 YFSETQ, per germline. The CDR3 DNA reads TGCGCCAGCAGCCCTGGACTAGCGGCTTTCACAGATACGCAGTATTTT. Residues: CASSPGLAAFTDTQYF.

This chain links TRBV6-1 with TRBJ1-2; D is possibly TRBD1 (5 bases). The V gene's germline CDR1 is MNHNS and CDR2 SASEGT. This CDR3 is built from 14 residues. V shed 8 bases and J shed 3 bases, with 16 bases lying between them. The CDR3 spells CASRLLGGDYGYTF. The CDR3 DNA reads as TGTGCCAGCCGCCTCCTTGGAGGGGACTATGGCTACACCTTC.

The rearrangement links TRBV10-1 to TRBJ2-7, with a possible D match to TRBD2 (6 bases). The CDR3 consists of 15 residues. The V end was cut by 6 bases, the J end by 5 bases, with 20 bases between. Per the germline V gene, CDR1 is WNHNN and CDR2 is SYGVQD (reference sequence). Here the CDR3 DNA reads TGCGCCAGCAGCGCCGGGACTTCGGTGGGGGACGAGCAGTACTTC. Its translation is CASSAGTSVGDEQYF.

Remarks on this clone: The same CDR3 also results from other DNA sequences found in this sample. The CDR3 DNA reads TGCGCCAGCAGCCCTGAAGGCTCTGGGGCCAACGTCCTGACTTTC. Translating it yields CASSPEGSGANVLTF. J is TRBJ2-6 and V is TRBV5-1, with D uncertain. V was cut by 4 bases and J by 0 bases, with 8 bases left in between. CDR1 is SGHRS and CDR2 is YFSETQ in the germline V gene. The CDR3 is 15 amino acids.

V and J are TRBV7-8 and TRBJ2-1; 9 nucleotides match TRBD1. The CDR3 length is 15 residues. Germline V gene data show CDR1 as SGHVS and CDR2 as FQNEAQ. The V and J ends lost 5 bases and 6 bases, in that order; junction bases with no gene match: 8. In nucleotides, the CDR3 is TGTGCCAGCAGCCCACGGGACAGGGTCTCCAATGAGCAGTTCTTC. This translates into CASSPRDRVSNEQFF.

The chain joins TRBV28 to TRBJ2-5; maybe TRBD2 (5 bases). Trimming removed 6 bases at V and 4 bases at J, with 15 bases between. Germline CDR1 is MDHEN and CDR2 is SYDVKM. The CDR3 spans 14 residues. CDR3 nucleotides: TGTGCCAGCAGCTCAAGCGGACCGGCAGAGACCCAGTACTTC. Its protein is CASSSSGPAETQYF. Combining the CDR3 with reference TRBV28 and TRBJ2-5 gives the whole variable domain DVKVTQSSRYLVKRTGEKVFLECVQDMDHENMFWYRQDPGLGLRLIYFSYDVKMKEKGDIPEGYSVSREKKERFSLILESASTNQTSMYLCASSSSGPAETQYFGPGTRLLVL.

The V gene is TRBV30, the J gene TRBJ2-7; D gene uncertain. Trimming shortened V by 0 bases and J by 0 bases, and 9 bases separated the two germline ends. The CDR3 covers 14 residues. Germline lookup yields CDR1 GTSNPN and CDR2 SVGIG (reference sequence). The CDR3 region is CAWSVLRGSYEQYF. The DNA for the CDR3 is TGTGCCTGGAGTGTACTCCGCGGCTCCTACGAGCAGTACTTC. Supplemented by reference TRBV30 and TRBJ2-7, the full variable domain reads SQTIHQWPATLVQPVGSPLSLECTVEGTSNPNLYWYRQAAGRGLQLLFYSVGIGQISSEVPQNLSASRPQDRQFILSSKKLLLSDSGFYLCAWSVLRGSYEQYFGPGTRLTVT.

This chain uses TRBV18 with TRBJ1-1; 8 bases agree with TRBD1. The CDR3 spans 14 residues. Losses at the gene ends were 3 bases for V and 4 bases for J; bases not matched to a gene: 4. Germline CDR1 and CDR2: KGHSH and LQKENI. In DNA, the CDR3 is TGTGCCAGCTCACCCGCCGGGACAGGCACTGAAGCTTTCTTT. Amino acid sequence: CASSPAGTGTEAFF.

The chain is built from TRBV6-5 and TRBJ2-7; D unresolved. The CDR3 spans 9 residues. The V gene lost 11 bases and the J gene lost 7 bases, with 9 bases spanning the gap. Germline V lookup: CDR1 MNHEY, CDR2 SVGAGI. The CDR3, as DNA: TGTGCCGGGCATGCAGAGCAGTACTTC. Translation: CAGHAEQYF.

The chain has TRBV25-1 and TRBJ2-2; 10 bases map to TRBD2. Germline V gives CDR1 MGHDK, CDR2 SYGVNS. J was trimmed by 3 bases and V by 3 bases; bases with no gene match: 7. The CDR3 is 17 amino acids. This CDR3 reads CASSDPAGGPDTGELFF. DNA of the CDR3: TGTGCCAGCAGTGACCCAGCGGGGGGGCCTGACACCGGGGAGCTGTTTTTT.

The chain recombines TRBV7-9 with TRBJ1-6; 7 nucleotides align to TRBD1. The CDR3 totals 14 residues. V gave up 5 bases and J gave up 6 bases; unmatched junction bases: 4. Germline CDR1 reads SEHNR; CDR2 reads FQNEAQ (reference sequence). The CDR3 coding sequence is TGTGCCAGCAGCCCGACAGGGCTTAATTCACCCCTCCACTTT. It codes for CASSPTGLNSPLHF. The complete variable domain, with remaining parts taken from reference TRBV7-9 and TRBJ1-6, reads DTGVSQNPRHKITKRGQNVTFRCDPISEHNRLYWYRQTLGQGPEFLTYFQNEAQLEKSRLLSDRFSAERPKGSFSTLEIQRTEQGDSAMYLCASSPTGLNSPLHFGNGTRLTVT.